The 8 T cell receptor beta chains given below trace back to one sample, sequenced in a study of blood T cell repertoires in COVID-19. TCRdb's copy holds only in-frame clones and misses some; the assay was immunoSEQ multiplex PCR. The profile shows around 270,000 clones, roughly 91% of them singletons. Material for sequencing was peripheral blood. Receptor source: a man aged 40-50 years with acute or convalescent COVID-19.

On this clone itself: Other DNA sequences from this sample encode an identical CDR3 as well. The V call is TRBV6-5, the J call TRBJ1-3; D is possibly TRBD1 (5 bases). Trimming pared 5 bases from V and 0 bases from J, leaving 8 bases between. The CDR3 loop spans 14 amino acids. CDR1 MNHEY and CDR2 SVGAGI come from the germline V gene. For the CDR3, the DNA is TGTGCCAGCAGTCCCGACAGCTCTGGAAACACCATATATTTT. Translation: CASSPDSSGNTIYF.

CDR3 sequence reads: CATRRDRVDHNEQFF. The CDR3 region has the DNA TGTGCCACCAGAAGGGACAGGGTCGATCACAATGAGCAGTTCTTC. This rearrangement joins TRBV15 to TRBJ2-1; 9 bases fit TRBD1. The CDR3 is made up of 15 amino acids. Germline V gene data show CDR1 as LNHNV and CDR2 as YYDKDF (reference sequence). The V and J ends lost 6 bases and 5 bases, in that order; junction bases with no gene match: 8.

This clone was picked up a small number of times. V usage is TRBV5-4 and J usage is TRBJ2-3, with a tentative D call TRBD1 (5 bases). Germline CDR1 SGHNT, CDR2 YYREEE (reference sequence). The CDR3 spans 16 residues. V was pared by 7 bases and J by 0 bases, with 18 bases between. The CDR3 DNA reads TGTGCCAGCTTCCGATGGGGCTCTCCTAGCACAGATACGCAGTATTTT. It is translated as CASFRWGSPSTDTQYF.

This sequence joins TRBV25-1 and TRBJ1-2, with D tentatively TRBD1 (5 bases). V dropped 4 bases and J dropped 4 bases, with 13 bases sitting between them. The CDR3 is made up of 14 amino acids. The germline V gene encodes CDR1 MGHDK and CDR2 SYGVNS. CDR3 nucleotide sequence: TGTGCCAGCAGTGTCGGGGGGGGGACCTATGGCTACACCTTC. Its translation: CASSVGGGTYGYTF.

The V and J genes are TRBV30 and TRBJ1-4; D might be TRBD1 (6 bases). This CDR3 has 12 amino acids. Per germline, CDR1 GTSNPN and CDR2 SVGIG (reference sequence). Trimming stripped 2 bases from V and 8 bases from J, with 9 bases between. The CDR3 DNA reads TGTGCCTGGAGTCTAGGGGGAGAAAAACTGTTTTTT. This codes for CAWSLGGEKLFF.

The chain recombines TRBV2 with TRBJ2-7, with D tentatively TRBD1 (6 bases). V lost 7 bases and J lost 3, with 16 bases in between. The CDR3 extends over 14 amino acids. Per the germline V gene, CDR1 is SNHLY and CDR2 is FYNNEI. CDR3 coding DNA: TGTGCCAGCATGGTCATGGGACACGTCTACGAGCAGTACTTC. Protein product: CASMVMGHVYEQYF.

The V call is TRBV5-1, the J call TRBJ2-1, with 8 bases fitting TRBD2. Germline V CDR1 and CDR2: SGHRS, YFSETQ. The V gene end was trimmed by 2 bases and the J gene end by 1 base; junction bases not matched to a gene: 5. This CDR3 contains 16 residues. The chain's CDR3 is CASSFPSGSSYNEQFF. The DNA for the CDR3 is TGCGCCAGCAGCTTCCCTAGCGGGTCGTCCTACAATGAGCAGTTCTTC.

This chain connects TRBV11-2 to TRBJ2-1; D is perhaps TRBD2 (5 bases). The CDR3 is made up of 15 amino acids. Looked up from germline, CDR1 is SGHAT and CDR2 is FQNNGV. The V gene lost 5 bases and the J gene lost 0 bases, with 11 bases spanning the gap. Here the CDR3 reads CASSPDEGSYNEQFF. The DNA of the CDR3 is TGTGCCAGCAGCCCGGACGAGGGCTCCTACAATGAGCAGTTCTTC.